This TCR beta chain originates from a study of OX40 agonist ivuxolimab in advanced cancers. The overall study: In this trial design, patients received ivuxolimab intravenously at 0.01 to 10 mg/kg every 2 weeks. Partial response was recorded in three patients: one hepatocellular carcinoma and two cutaneous melanoma cases. Study-level findings and limits: Low normalized T-cell clonal expansion was also seen in some nonresponders. Researchers report that CD8+ T cells had, on average, more expanded clones than CD4+.

The CDR3 extends over 15 amino acids. CDR1 is SGDLS and CDR2 is YYNGEE in the germline V gene. V dropped 4 bases and J dropped 0; count of bases not matched to a gene: 7. Details on this clone: Antigen specificity is unknown.

The data were produced by immunoSEQ multiplex PCR, yet TCRdb's version contains in-frame clones alone and is incomplete. The repertoire includes 70,000 to 100,000 clones, around 89% of them detected once, and over 0.35% sits in the top ten. The sequencing here drew on CD4+ or CD8+ T cells sorted from blood, taken in a trial of the OX40 agonist ivuxolimab. The rearrangement links TRBV9 to TRBJ2-7; TRBD1 aligns across 7 bases. This sequence was found in an adult with an advanced solid tumor such as melanoma, head and neck, liver or kidney cancer. For the CDR3, the DNA is TGTGCCAGCAGCCCACGGGACAGTAGCTCCTACGAGCAGTACTTC. Its protein product is CASSPRDSSSYEQYF.